Presented here are 15 T cell receptor beta chains from one specimen sequenced in a study of PD-L1 blockade in urothelial cancer. The assay was immunoSEQ multiplex PCR, and TCRdb's table has in-frame clones only and misses some. Of some 100,000 clones listed, roughly nine tenths are singletons. The sample was PBMCs, taken around atezolizumab (anti-PD-L1) treatment. These receptors came from a woman older than 75 with urothelial cancer.

The rearrangement links TRBV15 to TRBJ2-1; 8 nucleotides agree with TRBD2. Germline V lookup: CDR1 LNHNV, CDR2 YYDKDF (reference sequence). The CDR3 extends over 16 amino acids. The V segment lost 2 bases and the J segment 6 bases; nucleotides outside the gene matches: 9. CDR3: CATSRSPGLDPNEQFF. The CDR3 DNA reads TGTGCCACCAGCAGATCCCCGGGACTAGACCCCAATGAGCAGTTCTTC.

The chain combines TRBV5-6 with TRBJ1-2, with 7 nucleotides matching TRBD1. The CDR3 is 13 residues long. Unmatched junction bases numbered 6, after V lost 5 bases and J lost 5 bases. Germline V lookup: CDR1 SGHDT, CDR2 YYEEEE. This CDR3 reads CASRSDRVYGYTF. In DNA, the CDR3 is TGTGCCAGCAGGTCTGACAGGGTGTATGGCTACACCTTC.

The gene calls are TRBV5-1 and TRBJ2-7; 9 positions match TRBD2. Germline V gene data show CDR1 as SGHRS and CDR2 as YFSETQ. V lost 3 bases to trimming and J lost 5 bases; unmatched junction nucleotides: 9. This CDR3 is built from 15 residues. This CDR3 reads CASSWRLAAPNEQYF. CDR3 bases: TGCGCCAGCAGCTGGAGACTAGCGGCGCCTAACGAGCAGTACTTC.

The gene calls are TRBV11-2 and TRBJ1-4; a weak D match, TRBD1 (6 bases). This CDR3 spans 15 amino acids. Germline V CDR1 and CDR2: SGHAT, FQNNGV. Trimming took 5 bases from V and 4 from J, leaving 14 bases between them. The CDR3 is CASSPTGRNNEKLFF. The CDR3 DNA is TGTGCCAGCAGCCCGACAGGACGGAATAATGAAAAACTGTTTTTT.

This clone was observed a handful of times. V gene TRBV2 combines with J gene TRBJ1-1, with 8 bases lining up with TRBD1. From germline, CDR1 is SNHLY and CDR2 FYNNEI. The CDR3 sequence is 14 residues long. The V and J ends lost 3 bases and 11 bases, in that order; junction bases with no gene match: 11. The CDR3 reads CASSDGTGMSRAFF. The CDR3 DNA follows: TGTGCCAGCAGTGATGGGACAGGAATGAGCAGGGCTTTCTTT. Full variable domain (rest looked up from reference TRBV2 and TRBJ1-1): EPEVTQTPSHQVTQMGQEVILRCVPISNHLYFYWYRQILGQKVEFLVSFYNNEISEKSEIFDDQFSVERPDGSNFTLKIRSTKLEDSAMYFCASSDGTGMSRAFFGQGTRLTVV.

The table lists this clone with a count of one. The chain couples TRBV5-1 to TRBJ1-4; weak D call: TRBD1 (6 bases). V lost 7 bases and J lost 8, with 18 bases in between. CDR1 and CDR2 (germline): SGHRS, YFSETQ. The CDR3 has 14 amino acids. The CDR3 nucleotides read TGCGCCAGCCGAAAACAGGGAGTTGGGGAAAAACTGTTTTTT. Translation: CASRKQGVGEKLFF.

The chain couples TRBV19 to TRBJ2-6; possible D gene TRBD1, 5 bases. Germline CDR1 and CDR2: LNHDA and SQIVND (reference sequence). V lost 10 bases and J lost 1, with 20 bases in between. There are 17 residues in the CDR3. In DNA, the CDR3 is TGTGCCACTCGGGTAGGCAGGGCGGAATCTGGGGCCAACGTCCTGACTTTC. This encodes CATRVGRAESGANVLTF.

The V and J genes are TRBV5-1 and TRBJ1-1, with TRBD1 matching 7 bases. The germline V gene encodes CDR1 SGHRS and CDR2 YFSETQ. Trimming took 4 bases from V and 4 from J; bases not matched to a gene: 7. The length of the CDR3 is 14 residues. CDR3 protein: CASSDRVTPTEAFF. Here the CDR3 DNA reads TGCGCCAGCAGCGACAGGGTCACCCCCACTGAAGCTTTCTTT.

V and J are TRBV5-1 and TRBJ2-1; 7 bases line up with TRBD1. V dropped 0 bases and J dropped 6; count of bases not matched to a gene: 0. Germline CDR1 reads SGHRS; CDR2 reads YFSETQ. There are 13 residues in the CDR3. The CDR3 spells CASSLGQGNEQFF. Here the CDR3 DNA reads TGCGCCAGCAGCTTGGGACAGGGCAATGAGCAGTTCTTC.

CDR3 nucleotide sequence: TGTGCCAGCAGCCTGGGGGGGGCTGGGGTCAATGAGCAGTTCTTC. Amino acid sequence: CASSLGGAGVNEQFF. This chain connects TRBV7-7 to TRBJ2-1; a possible D gene is TRBD2 (7 bases). This CDR3 is built from 15 residues. The germline gives CDR1 SSHAT, CDR2 FNYEAQ (reference sequence). The V and J ends lost 5 bases and 6 bases respectively, with 17 bases between them.

The gene calls are TRBV5-1 and TRBJ2-2, with 10 bases that match TRBD1. Germline V lookup: CDR1 SGHRS, CDR2 YFSETQ. The V segment lost 4 bases and the J segment 4 bases; nucleotides outside the gene matches: 7. This CDR3 region has 16 residues. The CDR3 coding sequence is TGCGCCAGCAGCGTTGATTGGACAGGGGGCACCGGGGAGCTGTTTTTT. This translates into CASSVDWTGGTGELFF.

This rearrangement joins TRBV11-2 to TRBJ2-2, with 7 positions matching TRBD1. CDR1 and CDR2 from the germline V gene are SGHAT and FQNNGV. The CDR3 length is 19 residues. J gave up 6 bases and V 2 bases, and 18 bases lay outside the gene matches. CDR3 sequence reads: CASSLLTGSANPIAGELFF. CDR3 DNA: TGTGCCAGCAGCTTACTGACAGGGTCGGCGAATCCAATAGCCGGGGAGCTGTTTTTT.

J is TRBJ2-2 and V is TRBV7-2, with 7 bases fitting TRBD2. Germline V gene sequence: CDR1 SGHTA, CDR2 FQGNSA. The junction had 1 base not matched to a gene; V was cut back by 3 bases and J by 6 bases. The CDR3 spans 13 residues. In DNA, the CDR3 is TGTGCCAGCAGCTTTACTAGCGCCGGGGAGCTGTTTTTT. Translated, it gives CASSFTSAGELFF.

V is TRBV10-3 and J is TRBJ1-1; D is unclear. This CDR3 region has 13 residues. The germline V gene encodes CDR1 ENHRY and CDR2 SYGVKD. V lost 2 bases and J 1 base, leaving 5 bases between the germline ends. Here the CDR3 DNA reads TGTGCCATCAGTGAGACAAGGAACACTGAAGCTTTCTTT. Translated, it gives CAISETRNTEAFF.

The CDR3: CAISEGGRAREQYF. Written as DNA, the CDR3 is TGTGCCATCAGTGAGGGGGGGAGGGCCAGGGAGCAGTACTTC. This sequence joins TRBV10-3 and TRBJ2-7, with TRBD2 matching over 7 bases. With 2 bases clipped from V and 7 bases from J, the junction kept 8 bases outside the gene matches. The CDR3 has 14 amino acids. The germline CDR1 and CDR2 sequences are ENHRY and SYGVKD.